These T cell receptor beta chains were read from a single sample in a study of blood T cell repertoires in COVID-19. The table came from immunoSEQ multiplex PCR; TCRdb's copy has only in-frame clones and leaves some out. This repertoire shows around 250,000 clones, about four fifths found once; its top ten account for around 2%. The sequenced material came from peripheral blood. These receptor sequences come from a man aged 25 to 45 who had recovered from COVID-19. Each CDR3 is given with its conserved first and last residue. The D gene is left open where the match is weak. Rows may omit the clone size; those that give it use once, few, many or a size class.

clone_size: -; d_call: TRBD2; cdr3_length: 15; v_call: TRBV5-5; j_call: TRBJ2-7; cdr3_aa: CASSTTSGGTYEQYF; cdr3_nt: TGTGCCAGCAGCACGACTAGCGGGGGTACCTACGAGCAGTACTTC
clone_size: -; d_call: -; cdr3_length: 16; v_call: TRBV5-4; j_call: TRBJ2-3; cdr3_aa: CASSLGGRAYTDTQYF; cdr3_nt: TGTGCCAGCAGCTTGGGGGGCCGGGCCTACACAGATACGCAGTATTTT
clone_size: -; d_call: -; cdr3_length: 18; v_call: TRBV19; j_call: TRBJ1-3; cdr3_aa: CASSIGLQPGQGRNTIYF; cdr3_nt: TGTGCCAGTAGTATAGGCCTCCAACCGGGACAAGGAAGAAACACCATATATTTT
clone_size: -; d_call: -; cdr3_length: 16; v_call: TRBV7-9; j_call: TRBJ2-6; cdr3_aa: CASSSEDRTGANVLTF; cdr3_nt: TGTGCCAGCAGCTCTGAAGACAGAACTGGGGCCAACGTCCTGACTTTC
clone_size: -; d_call: -; cdr3_length: 14; v_call: TRBV20-1; j_call: TRBJ1-2; cdr3_aa: CSASIPTGGGGYTF; cdr3_nt: TGCAGTGCTAGTATTCCTACCGGAGGAGGAGGCTACACCTTC
clone_size: few; d_call: TRBD1; cdr3_length: 15; v_call: TRBV11-2; j_call: TRBJ2-7; cdr3_aa: CASSLDRGQVYEQYF; cdr3_nt: TGTGCCAGCAGCTTAGATAGGGGACAGGTGTACGAGCAGTACTTC
clone_size: -; d_call: -; cdr3_length: 13; v_call: TRBV6-2/TRBV6-3; j_call: TRBJ1-1; cdr3_aa: CASSTRTGTEAFF; cdr3_nt: TGTGCCAGCAGTACGCGTACAGGCACTGAAGCTTTCTTT
clone_size: once; d_call: -; cdr3_length: 13; v_call: TRBV24-1; j_call: TRBJ2-3; cdr3_aa: CATSDHREGPQYF; cdr3_nt: TGTGCCACCAGTGATCACAGGGAGGGTCCGCAGTATTTT
clone_size: -; d_call: TRBD1; cdr3_length: 16; v_call: TRBV6-5; j_call: TRBJ1-1; cdr3_aa: CASSYGVRQGNTEAFF; cdr3_nt: TGTGCCAGCAGTTACGGTGTGAGACAGGGGAACACTGAAGCTTTCTTT
clone_size: -; d_call: TRBD2; cdr3_length: 12; v_call: TRBV5-1; j_call: TRBJ2-1; cdr3_aa: CASSTGEGEQFF; cdr3_nt: TGCGCCAGCAGTACCGGGGAGGGTGAGCAGTTCTTC
clone_size: once; d_call: TRBD1; cdr3_length: 14; v_call: TRBV19; j_call: TRBJ2-5; cdr3_aa: CASSMGQGQETQYF; cdr3_nt: TGTGCCAGTAGTATGGGACAGGGACAAGAGACCCAGTACTTC
clone_size: -; d_call: -; cdr3_length: 13; v_call: TRBV29-1; j_call: TRBJ2-5; cdr3_aa: CSVRLGGPQTQYF; cdr3_nt: TGCAGCGTAAGACTAGGAGGACCGCAGACCCAGTACTTC
clone_size: -; d_call: TRBD2; cdr3_length: 16; v_call: TRBV3-1/TRBV3-2; j_call: TRBJ2-3; cdr3_aa: CASSQRGALGTDTQYF; cdr3_nt: TGTGCCAGCAGCCAGCGGGGGGCTCTAGGCACAGATACGCAGTATTTT
clone_size: -; d_call: TRBD2; cdr3_length: 17; v_call: TRBV12-5; j_call: TRBJ2-2; cdr3_aa: CASGLDPGGANTGELFF; cdr3_nt: TGTGCTAGTGGTTTGGATCCCGGGGGGGCGAACACCGGGGAGCTGTTTTTT
clone_size: -; d_call: -; cdr3_length: 15; v_call: TRBV9; j_call: TRBJ1-3; cdr3_aa: CASSVASGAGNTIYF; cdr3_nt: TGTGCCAGCAGCGTAGCATCAGGGGCTGGAAACACCATATATTTT
clone_size: -; d_call: TRBD1; cdr3_length: 16; v_call: TRBV7-9; j_call: TRBJ1-1; cdr3_aa: CASSLAGTGGVGSEFF; cdr3_nt: TGTGCCAGCAGCTTAGCTGGGACAGGGGGCGTTGGGTCAGAGTTCTTT
clone_size: -; d_call: TRBD1; cdr3_length: 14; v_call: TRBV27; j_call: TRBJ1-1; cdr3_aa: CASNRQGPNTEAFF; cdr3_nt: TGTGCCAGCAATAGACAGGGCCCCAACACTGAAGCTTTCTTT
clone_size: -; d_call: -; cdr3_length: 16; v_call: TRBV7-9; j_call: TRBJ2-2; cdr3_aa: CASSRTFGVNTGELFF; cdr3_nt: TGTGCCAGCAGCCGTACATTTGGAGTGAACACCGGGGAGCTGTTTTTT
clone_size: -; d_call: TRBD2; cdr3_length: 14; v_call: TRBV5-4; j_call: TRBJ2-5; cdr3_aa: CASSLTTSRETQYF; cdr3_nt: TGTGCCAGCAGCTTGACGACTAGCCGGGAGACCCAGTACTTC
clone_size: -; d_call: TRBD1; cdr3_length: 16; v_call: TRBV7-9; j_call: TRBJ1-1; cdr3_aa: CASSSNPWTGRTEAFF; cdr3_nt: TGTGCCAGCAGCTCTAACCCCTGGACAGGGCGGACTGAAGCTTTCTTT
clone_size: -; d_call: -; cdr3_length: 12; v_call: TRBV7-9; j_call: TRBJ2-2; cdr3_aa: CASRPSGGELFF; cdr3_nt: TGTGCCAGCAGACCGAGCGGCGGGGAGCTGTTTTTT
clone_size: -; d_call: TRBD2; cdr3_length: 16; v_call: TRBV5-4; j_call: TRBJ2-1; cdr3_aa: CASSSTSGGAYNEQFF; cdr3_nt: TGTGCCAGCAGCAGTACGAGCGGGGGGGCCTACAATGAGCAGTTCTTC
clone_size: once; d_call: -; cdr3_length: 13; v_call: TRBV2; j_call: TRBJ2-6; cdr3_aa: CASRMAGANVLTF; cdr3_nt: TGTGCCAGCAGGATGGCCGGGGCCAACGTCCTGACTTTC
clone_size: few; d_call: TRBD1; cdr3_length: 14; v_call: TRBV7-9; j_call: TRBJ2-2; cdr3_aa: CASSRTQGTGELFF; cdr3_nt: TGTGCCAGCAGCCGTACACAGGGGACCGGGGAGCTGTTTTTT
clone_size: -; d_call: -; cdr3_length: 13; v_call: TRBV19; j_call: TRBJ2-7; cdr3_aa: CASGRDSPYEQYF; cdr3_nt: TGTGCCAGCGGGAGGGACAGCCCCTACGAGCAGTACTTC
clone_size: -; d_call: -; cdr3_length: 14; v_call: TRBV5-4; j_call: TRBJ1-6; cdr3_aa: CASSLGLTRSPLHF; cdr3_nt: TGTGCCAGCAGCTTAGGACTGACCCGGTCACCCCTCCACTTT
clone_size: -; d_call: -; cdr3_length: 16; v_call: TRBV6-6; j_call: TRBJ1-5; cdr3_aa: CASSSWGRISNQPQHF; cdr3_nt: TGTGCCAGCAGTTCTTGGGGCCGCATTAGCAATCAGCCCCAGCATTTT
clone_size: -; d_call: -; cdr3_length: 15; v_call: TRBV18; j_call: TRBJ2-7; cdr3_aa: CASSPAWGLTIEQYF; cdr3_nt: TGTGCCAGCTCACCCGCCTGGGGGCTGACGATCGAGCAGTACTTC
clone_size: -; d_call: TRBD1; cdr3_length: 13; v_call: TRBV2; j_call: TRBJ1-5; cdr3_aa: CASTDRANQPQHF; cdr3_nt: TGTGCCAGCACTGACAGGGCCAATCAGCCCCAGCATTTT
clone_size: -; d_call: TRBD1; cdr3_length: 14; v_call: TRBV7-9; j_call: TRBJ1-5; cdr3_aa: CASSRGDRGQPQHF; cdr3_nt: TGTGCCAGCAGCCGAGGGGACAGGGGCCAGCCCCAGCATTTT
clone_size: -; d_call: -; cdr3_length: 18; v_call: TRBV3-1/TRBV3-2; j_call: TRBJ2-3; cdr3_aa: CASSQELGPGRTTDTQYF; cdr3_nt: TGTGCCAGCAGCCAAGAGTTAGGGCCCGGGAGAACCACAGATACGCAGTATTTT
clone_size: -; d_call: -; cdr3_length: 13; v_call: TRBV9; j_call: TRBJ2-1; cdr3_aa: CASSLNPGDEQFF; cdr3_nt: TGTGCCAGCAGTCTGAATCCGGGGGATGAGCAGTTCTTC
clone_size: -; d_call: -; cdr3_length: 14; v_call: TRBV10-3; j_call: TRBJ2-7; cdr3_aa: CAIGLEDSGYEQYF; cdr3_nt: TGTGCCATCGGATTAGAAGATTCGGGATACGAGCAGTACTTC
clone_size: -; d_call: -; cdr3_length: 13; v_call: TRBV18; j_call: TRBJ1-4; cdr3_aa: CASSPGRNEKLFF; cdr3_nt: TGTGCCAGCTCACCGGGCCGGAATGAAAAACTGTTTTTT
clone_size: -; d_call: TRBD2; cdr3_length: 17; v_call: TRBV4-1; j_call: TRBJ2-7; cdr3_aa: CASSQGALAGAPYEQYF; cdr3_nt: TGCGCCAGCAGCCAAGGGGCACTAGCGGGGGCCCCCTACGAGCAGTACTTC
clone_size: -; d_call: -; cdr3_length: 17; v_call: TRBV15; j_call: TRBJ2-3; cdr3_aa: CATSRDQVGAGTDTQYF; cdr3_nt: TGTGCCACCAGCAGAGATCAGGTGGGGGCAGGGACAGATACGCAGTATTTT
clone_size: once; d_call: TRBD2; cdr3_length: 15; v_call: TRBV14; j_call: TRBJ2-1; cdr3_aa: CASSQLAGGYNEQFF; cdr3_nt: TGTGCCAGCAGCCAGCTAGCGGGGGGGTACAATGAGCAGTTCTTC
clone_size: -; d_call: -; cdr3_length: 16; v_call: TRBV29-1; j_call: TRBJ2-5; cdr3_aa: CSVRLGAFRGQETQYF; cdr3_nt: TGCAGCGTTCGATTGGGTGCCTTCCGGGGCCAAGAGACCCAGTACTTC
clone_size: -; d_call: -; cdr3_length: 15; v_call: TRBV5-1; j_call: TRBJ1-1; cdr3_aa: CASMGAQGLNTEAFF; cdr3_nt: TGCGCCAGTATGGGGGCGCAGGGGCTGAACACTGAAGCTTTCTTT